Below are 27 T cell receptor beta chains sequenced from a single sample in a study of beta chain features in type 1 diabetes. Broader study findings: Moderate yet significant TCRB CDR3 shortening was seen in Type 1 diabetes patients in all four CD4+ subsets.

Their antigens remain unidentified. Expressed TCRB transcripts were sequenced after all isolated RNA was converted to cDNA. Measured with immunoSEQ multiplex PCR; TCRdb has only the in-frame clones, and not every one. The sample lists over 300,000 clones, around 9% occurring once. The specimen was central memory CD4+ T cells from blood. The receptors here all came from a man between 25 and 39 years old with type 1 diabetes.

The chain is built from TRBV15 and TRBJ1-5; TRBD1 matches at 11 bases. From germline, CDR1 is LNHNV and CDR2 YYDKDF (reference sequence). The V segment lost 3 bases and the J segment 0 bases; nucleotides outside the gene matches: 10. The CDR3 consists of 19 residues. Here the CDR3 DNA reads TGTGCCACCAGCAGGAGGAACTGGGACAGGGGGATTAGCAATCAGCCCCAGCATTTT. Translation gives CATSRRNWDRGISNQPQHF. The full variable domain, completed using reference TRBV15 and TRBJ1-5, is DAMVIQNPRYQVTQFGKPVTLSCSQTLNHNVMYWYQQKSSQAPKLLFHYYDKDFNNEADTPDNFQSRRPNTSFCFLDIRSPGLGDTAMYLCATSRRNWDRGISNQPQHFGDGTRLSIL.

The chain links TRBV28 to TRBJ1-1; TRBD1 aligns across 8 bases. Germline CDR1 is MDHEN and CDR2 is SYDVKM. CDR3 length equals 14 residues. J was trimmed by 3 bases and V by 6 bases; bases with no gene match: 6. CDR3 DNA sequence: TGTGCCAGCAGGTCCCAGACAGGGGACACTGAAGCTTTCTTT. Encoded protein: CASRSQTGDTEAFF.

This clone occurred a few times. J is TRBJ1-2 and V is TRBV4-3; D is possibly TRBD1 (6 bases). V was cut by 0 bases and J by 7 bases, with 18 bases left in between. This CDR3 is 16 amino acids long. Germline assignment: CDR1 LGHNA and CDR2 YSLEER. The CDR3 reads CASSQDLAGTGLGYTF. The CDR3 DNA reads TGCGCCAGCAGCCAAGATCTTGCGGGCACAGGGCTTGGCTACACCTTC.

The table lists this clone with a few counts. V is TRBV30 and J is TRBJ2-3; D is undetermined. The CDR3 spans 12 residues. V gave up 3 bases and J gave up 6 bases, with 10 bases separating them. The germline V gene encodes CDR1 GTSNPN and CDR2 SVGIG (reference sequence). CDR3 loop: CAWSDGWDTQYF. For the CDR3, the DNA is TGTGCCTGGAGCGATGGTTGGGATACGCAGTATTTT.

The chain has TRBV27 and TRBJ2-4, with D perhaps TRBD1 (6 bases). CDR3 length equals 13 residues. V lost 6 bases to trimming and J lost 3 bases, with 9 bases between them. Looked up from germline, CDR1 is MNHEY and CDR2 is SMNVEV (reference sequence). CDR3 in DNA: TGTGCCAGCAGGGCGGACAGCAAAAACATTCAGTACTTC. Its translation is CASRADSKNIQYF.

This clone was detected ten times or more. The chain carries TRBV28 and TRBJ1-2; tentatively, D is TRBD1 (5 bases). The CDR3 is 15 amino acids. V gave up 8 bases and J gave up 1 base, with 17 bases separating them. Germline V gene data show CDR1 as MDHEN and CDR2 as SYDVKM. The CDR3 loop reads CASVSGAGNNYGYTF. DNA for the CDR3: TGTGCCAGCGTAAGCGGGGCAGGGAATAACTATGGCTACACCTTC.

This clone was observed a few times. The chain recombines TRBV7-2 with TRBJ2-7; TRBD2 aligns across 8 bases. The CDR3 is made up of 14 amino acids. V lost 4 bases and J lost 2; bases outside the gene matches: 4. Germline-derived CDR1 and CDR2 are SGHTA and FQGNSA. CDR3 region: CASSSAGGAYEQYF. The CDR3 nucleotides read TGTGCCAGCAGCTCCGCGGGGGGAGCCTACGAGCAGTACTTC. The complete variable domain, with remaining parts taken from reference TRBV7-2 and TRBJ2-7, reads GAGVSQSPSNKVTEKGKDVELRCDPISGHTALYWYRQSLGQGLEFLIYFQGNSAPDKSGLPSDRFSAERTGGSVSTLTIQRTQQEDSAVYLCASSSAGGAYEQYFGPGTRLTVT.

This clone was seen a few times. The J gene is TRBJ2-5, the V gene TRBV28, with D unresolved. The V end lost 4 bases, the J end lost 3 bases, and 9 bases lay between the germline ends. CDR1 and CDR2 (germline): MDHEN, SYDVKM. This CDR3 spans 13 amino acids. The CDR3 coding sequence is TGTGCCAGCAGTTCCGAGGATAAAGAGACCCAGTACTTC. It yields the protein CASSSEDKETQYF.

This clone was found a few times. The chain has TRBV7-2 and TRBJ1-5, with 7 positions matching TRBD1. V was pared by 5 bases and J by 6 bases, with 4 bases of the junction left unmatched. CDR1 is SGHTA and CDR2 is FQGNSA in the germline V gene. This CDR3 has 13 residues. The CDR3 is CASSNRGLQPQHF. The DNA of the CDR3 is TGTGCCAGCAGCAACAGGGGACTTCAGCCCCAGCATTTT. The variable domain in full, with the rest retrieved from reference TRBV7-2 and TRBJ1-5, is GAGVSQSPSNKVTEKGKDVELRCDPISGHTALYWYRQSLGQGLEFLIYFQGNSAPDKSGLPSDRFSAERTGGSVSTLTIQRTQQEDSAVYLCASSNRGLQPQHFGDGTRLSIL.

The chain recombines TRBV9 with TRBJ1-1; 7 nucleotides match TRBD1. CDR1 and CDR2 from the germline V gene are SGDLS and YYNGEE. The CDR3 covers 15 residues. V was pared by 4 bases and J by 5 bases, with 11 bases of the junction left unmatched. The CDR3: CASSLANRGGTEAFF. DNA of the CDR3: TGTGCCAGCAGCTTGGCGAACAGGGGAGGGACTGAAGCTTTCTTT. Supplemented by reference TRBV9 and TRBJ1-1, the full variable domain reads DSGVTQTPKHLITATGQRVTLRCSPRSGDLSVYWYQQSLDQGLQFLIQYYNGEERAKGNILERFSAQQFPDLHSELNLSSLELGDSALYFCASSLANRGGTEAFFGQGTRLTVV.

The chain combines TRBV11-2 with TRBJ1-3; TRBD1 might be the D (5 bases). CDR3 length: 16 residues. V lost 2 bases and J lost 2, with 13 bases in between. Germline assignment: CDR1 SGHAT and CDR2 FQNNGV. Here the CDR3 reads CASSLQGIRTGNTIYF. CDR3 coding DNA: TGTGCCAGCAGCTTACAGGGCATTAGAACTGGAAACACCATATATTTT.

The chain employs TRBV7-2 and TRBJ2-3; unclear D gene. Per the germline V gene, CDR1 is SGHTA and CDR2 is FQGNSA. The length of the CDR3 is 13 residues. Deletions cut 1 base from V and 2 bases from J, with 4 bases between. CDR3 loop: CASSLGHTDTQYF. CDR3 coding DNA: TGTGCCAGCAGCTTAGGCCACACAGATACGCAGTATTTT.

At least ten counts were recorded for this clone. The genes are TRBV6-5 and TRBJ2-7, with TRBD2 matching 14 bases. Germline trimming cut 2 bases from V and 0 bases from J; bases unmatched to any gene: 0. Germline-derived CDR1 and CDR2 are MNHEY and SVGAGI. The length of the CDR3 is 16 residues. The CDR3 loop is CASSYGTSGGSYEQYF. In DNA form, the CDR3 reads TGTGCCAGCAGTTACGGGACTAGCGGGGGCTCCTACGAGCAGTACTTC.

With regard to this clone: The conserved phenylalanine or tryptophan is not found at the CDR3 terminus, so this likely reflects a read error. J is TRBJ2-7 and V is TRBV29-1; TRBD2 is a possible D gene (7 bases). CDR1 is SQVTM and CDR2 is ANQGSEA in the germline V gene. The CDR3 spans 12 residues. Deletions cut 7 bases from V and 5 bases from J, with 15 bases between. This CDR3 reads CSGGGGGHEQYL. Written as DNA, the CDR3 is TGCAGCGGAGGCGGGGGCGGCCACGAGCAGTACCTC.

This clone has a handful of counts. The V call is TRBV6-5, the J call TRBJ2-5; D remains ambiguous. From germline, CDR1 is MNHEY and CDR2 SVGAGI. CDR3 length: 12 residues. Trimming took 5 bases from V and 5 from J, leaving 9 bases between them. CDR3 DNA: TGTGCCAGCAGTCTTGTGGGGGAGACCCAGTACTTC. Its translation: CASSLVGETQYF.

V gene TRBV21-1 combines with J gene TRBJ1-5; no check of the table's D call, TRBD1, against the DNA was made. TRBV21-1 is deemed a pseudogene. CDR3 length equals 15 residues. The CDR3 nucleotides are TGTGCCAGCAGCAAAGCGGCAGGGGAGAATCAGCCCCAGCATTTT. Encoded protein: CASSKAAGENQPQHF.

The chain employs TRBV2 and TRBJ2-5; D is possibly TRBD1 or TRBD2 (6 bases each). Germline CDR1 and CDR2: SNHLY and FYNNEI. The CDR3 spans 13 residues. V dropped 4 bases and J dropped 3 bases, with 9 bases sitting between them. The CDR3 sequence is CASSAGGKETQYF. The CDR3 DNA sequence: TGTGCCAGCAGTGCCGGGGGCAAAGAGACCCAGTACTTC.

At least ten counts were recorded for this clone. The V and J genes are TRBV5-8 and TRBJ1-3, with unresolved D. V gave up 4 bases and J gave up 9 bases, with 14 bases separating them. The length of the CDR3 is 13 residues. Germline CDR1 reads SGHTS; CDR2 reads YDEGEE. The CDR3 protein is CASSLGGVGTIYF. CDR3 DNA: TGTGCCAGCAGCCTAGGAGGCGTCGGCACCATATATTTT.

This clone was counted between two and nine times. The chain employs TRBV9 and TRBJ2-2; no clear D. Trimming shortened V by 4 bases and J by 3 bases, and 7 bases separated the two germline ends. The CDR3 is 13 amino acids. CDR1 is SGDLS, CDR2 YYNGEE, per germline. The CDR3 region is CASSSQHTGELFF. Here the CDR3 DNA reads TGTGCCAGCAGCTCTCAACACACCGGGGAGCTGTTTTTT.

About this clone: A much larger clone differs by one base, so this may be a read error. Other DNA sequences in the sample encode the same CDR3. Written as DNA, the CDR3 is TGTGCCAGCAGCCCCGGGACAGGGAACGAAAAACTGTTTTTT. Its protein product is CASSPGTGNEKLFF. The chain carries TRBV7-9 and TRBJ1-4; the match to TRBD1 covers 9 bases. CDR3 length equals 14 residues. The trim removed 5 bases at V and 8 bases at J, leaving 6 bases unmatched. Germline V lookup: CDR1 SEHNR, CDR2 FQNEAQ (reference sequence).

This clone was seen only a few times. Other DNA sequences in this specimen translate into the identical CDR3. This rearrangement joins TRBV7-9 to TRBJ2-1, with D hard to call. The germline gives CDR1 SEHNR, CDR2 FQNEAQ (reference sequence). This CDR3 spans 14 amino acids. V shed 1 base and J shed 0 bases, with 4 bases lying between them. DNA of the CDR3: TGTGCCAGCAGCTTAGATAGCTCCTACAATGAGCAGTTCTTC. Protein: CASSLDSSYNEQFF.

About this clone: The same CDR3 arises from other DNA sequences in this sample as well. The chain uses TRBV29-1 and TRBJ1-1; D gene ambiguous. From germline, CDR1 is SQVTM and CDR2 ANQGSEA. The V gene lost 4 bases and the J gene lost 1 base, with 7 bases spanning the gap. The CDR3 has 12 residues. The CDR3 coding sequence is TGCAGCGTTGGGCAAGGGAACACTGAAGCTTTCTTT. Translated, it gives CSVGQGNTEAFF.

This clone was counted between two and nine times. J is TRBJ1-3 and V is TRBV7-9; tentatively, D is TRBD1 (5 bases). Per germline, CDR1 SEHNR and CDR2 FQNEAQ (reference sequence). The CDR3 has 13 residues. V was shortened by 3 bases and J by 9 bases, with 12 bases between the two germline ends. The CDR3 DNA reads TGTGCCAGCAGCTTCCTGGAGGGACCCACCATATATTTT. This encodes CASSFLEGPTIYF.

This clone was seen more than once but under ten times. The chain combines TRBV7-2 with TRBJ1-4, with 10 bases aligning to TRBD1. Unmatched junction bases numbered 5, after V lost 3 bases and J lost 7 bases. Germline V gives CDR1 SGHTA, CDR2 FQGNSA. The CDR3 totals 15 residues. The CDR3, as DNA: TGTGCCAGCAGCTTCCTTCGGGACAGGGGTGAAAAACTGTTTTTT. Amino acids: CASSFLRDRGEKLFF.

This clone was observed a few times. The CDR3 nucleotides read TGTGCCAGCAGCTTTGGGACAGGGCGTTTTGGTGAGCAGTTCTTC. Translated: CASSFGTGRFGEQFF. V is TRBV7-2 and J is TRBJ2-1; the match to TRBD1 covers 9 bases. The V segment lost 3 bases and the J segment 9 bases; nucleotides outside the gene matches: 9. CDR3 length: 15 amino acids. Germline V gene data show CDR1 as SGHTA and CDR2 as FQGNSA.

The rearrangement links TRBV5-4 to TRBJ1-6, with a possible D match to TRBD1 (6 bases). V was clipped by 6 bases and J by 5 bases, with 15 bases between them. The CDR3 is 15 amino acids. Germline-derived CDR1 and CDR2 are SGHNT and YYREEE (reference sequence). Written as DNA, the CDR3 is TGTGCCAGCACCCCAGGGGTCACGGATAATTCACCCCTCCACTTT. Protein: CASTPGVTDNSPLHF.

Worth noting for this clone: One base away lies a much larger clone, so this may be a sequencing read error. The rearrangement links TRBV7-8 to TRBJ2-3, with D possibly being TRBD1 or TRBD2 (5 bases each). Trimming stripped 0 bases from V and 1 base from J, with 5 bases between. This CDR3 is 14 amino acids long. Germline assignment: CDR1 SGHVS and CDR2 FQNEAQ. The chain's CDR3 is CASSLAGGTDTQYF. The CDR3 region has the DNA TGTGCCAGCAGCTTAGCGGGGGGCACAGATACGCAGTATTTT.